This T cell receptor (beta chain) is from a study of blood T cell repertoires in COVID-19. Study overall: From the United States, Italy and Spain came samples of acute and convalescent COVID-19. In each case, the material was cDNA or gDNA derived from T cells, B-cell-depleted T cells, or PBMCs.

Unmatched junction bases numbered 11, after V lost 4 bases and J lost 12 bases. CDR3 length: 13 residues. CDR1 is SQVTM and CDR2 is ANQGSEA in the germline V gene. Assay used: immunoSEQ multiplex PCR; TCRdb lists only in-frame clones, some missing. The data contain about 220,000 clones, 85% of them seen just once; the ten biggest clones take up more than 2%. The chain carries TRBV29-1 and TRBJ2-1; 8 bases are shared with TRBD1. The TCR was taken from a woman in her 70s with COVID-19, enrolled during active disease. The sequenced sample consisted of peripheral blood. The CDR3 bases are TGCAGCGTTGGGCCAGGACAGGGAATCGGGCAGTTCTTC. Its translation: CSVGPGQGIGQFF.